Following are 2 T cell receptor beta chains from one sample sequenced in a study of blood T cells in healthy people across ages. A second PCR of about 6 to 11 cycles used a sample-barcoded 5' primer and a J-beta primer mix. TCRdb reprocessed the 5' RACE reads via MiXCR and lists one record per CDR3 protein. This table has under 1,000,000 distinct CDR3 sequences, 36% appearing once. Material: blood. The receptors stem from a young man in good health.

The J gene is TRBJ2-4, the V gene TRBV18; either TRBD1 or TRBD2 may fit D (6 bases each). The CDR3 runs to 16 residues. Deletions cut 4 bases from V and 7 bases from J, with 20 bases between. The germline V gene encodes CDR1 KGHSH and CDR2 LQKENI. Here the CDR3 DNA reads TGTGCCAGCTCACTCCGGGGGCCTGGGACACCGAACATTCAGTACTTC. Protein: CASSLRGPGTPNIQYF. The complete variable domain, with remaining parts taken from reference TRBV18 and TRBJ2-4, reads NAGVMQNPRHLVRRRGQEARLRCSPMKGHSHVYWYRQLPEEGLKFMVYLQKENIIDESGMPKERFSAEFPKEGPSILRIQQVVRGDSAAYFCASSLRGPGTPNIQYFGAGTRLSVL.

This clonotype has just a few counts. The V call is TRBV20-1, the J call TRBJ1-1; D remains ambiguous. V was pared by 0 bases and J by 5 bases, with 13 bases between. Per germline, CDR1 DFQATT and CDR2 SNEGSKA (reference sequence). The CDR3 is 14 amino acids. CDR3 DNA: TGCAGTGCTAGAGATCAGGAGTGGGGAACTGAAGCTTTCTTT. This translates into CSARDQEWGTEAFF.